The 32 T cell receptor beta chains below were found in one sample sequenced in a study of T cells in Graves' hyperthyroidism and ophthalmopathy. The TCR beta CDR3 regions underwent amplification using RNA transcripts as the source. TCR CDR3 underwent first-round RT-PCR with the HTBI primer set. TCRdb re-called the multiplex PCR reads with MiXCR, one entry per CDR3 protein. The repertoire holds some 620,000 distinct CDR3 sequences, with under 20% as singletons. Sequenced: blood. The source is a woman younger than 45 with Graves' hyperthyroidism.

This clonotype showed up many times. The J gene is TRBJ2-7, the V gene TRBV12-3 or TRBV12-4; 9 bases match TRBD1. The CDR3 covers 15 residues. J lost 5 bases, V lost 3 bases, and 8 bases had no gene match. The DNA for the CDR3 is TGTGCCAGCAGTTTCCTGGGACAGGGTACCAACGAGCAGTACTTC. Amino acid sequence: CASSFLGQGTNEQYF.

V usage is TRBV10-3 and J usage is TRBJ2-3; 11 bases are a match to TRBD2. Losses at the gene ends were 10 bases for V and 3 bases for J; bases not matched to a gene: 6. The CDR3 length is 14 residues. In germline, CDR1 is ENHRY, CDR2 SYGVKD. CDR3 nucleotide sequence: TGTGCCACTTACACTAGCGGGAGAACAGATACGCAGTATTTT. Protein: CATYTSGRTDTQYF.

A note on this clonotype: A read error is possible here, since a much larger clone lies one base away. The rearrangement joins TRBV5-1 to TRBJ1-1; D is ambiguous. The germline gives CDR1 SGHRS, CDR2 YFSETQ. This CDR3 has 15 amino acids. The CDR3 region is CASTGDGRMNTETFF. The CDR3, as DNA: TGCGCCAGCACCGGAGACGGACGGATGAACACTGAAACTTTCTTT.

This clonotype was recorded many times. The chain has TRBV20-1 and TRBJ2-3, with TRBD2 identical over 8 bases. J lost 1 base, V lost 0 bases, and 3 bases had no gene match. The CDR3 is made up of 15 amino acids. The germline V gene encodes CDR1 DFQATT and CDR2 SNEGSKA (reference sequence). The CDR3 region is CSARDPAGGTDTQYF. In DNA, the CDR3 is TGCAGTGCTAGAGACCCAGCGGGAGGCACAGATACGCAGTATTTT.

Note on this clonotype: It may be a read error: a sequence one base away is much more abundant. This sequence joins TRBV30 and TRBJ2-2; tentative D call: TRBD2 (5 bases). This CDR3 is 11 amino acids long. CDR1 is GTSNPN and CDR2 is SVGIG in the germline V gene (reference sequence). CDR3 loop: CVWTVTGELFF. CDR3 sequence (DNA): TGTGTCTGGACTGTCACCGGGGAGCTGTTTTTT. The full variable domain, rest sourced from reference TRBV30 and TRBJ2-2, is SQTIHQWPATLVQPVGSPLSLECTVEGTSNPNLYWYRQAAGRGLQLLFYSVGIGQISSEVPQNLSASRPQDRQFILSSKKLLLSDSGFYLCVWTVTGELFFGEGSRLTVL.

Concerning this clonotype itself: A read error may be the cause here, since a much bigger clone is one base away. This chain connects TRBV5-5 to TRBJ2-5; 8 bases agree with TRBD2. V lost 2 bases to trimming and J lost 0 bases; unmatched junction nucleotides: 0. Germline V gene lookup returns CDR1 SGHKS and CDR2 YYEKEE (reference sequence). The CDR3 is 14 amino acids. The CDR3 sequence: CASSFSGDQETQYF. The CDR3 DNA follows: TGTGCCAGCAGCTTTAGCGGGGACCAAGAGACCCAGTACTTC.

This clonotype was observed at least ten times. The chain recombines TRBV7-9 with TRBJ1-1, with D uncertain. The V gene lost 0 bases and the J gene lost 4 bases, with 9 bases spanning the gap. The CDR3 has 14 amino acids. Germline V CDR1 and CDR2: SEHNR, FQNEAQ (reference sequence). CDR3 amino acids: CASSLAQLTTEAFF. CDR3 DNA: TGTGCCAGCAGCTTAGCGCAGCTTACCACTGAAGCTTTCTTT.

This clonotype was detected ten times or more. The chain couples TRBV28 to TRBJ2-7, with 7 nucleotides matching TRBD2. Looked up from germline, CDR1 is MDHEN and CDR2 is SYDVKM. CDR3 length: 17 residues. J gave up 3 bases and V 5 bases, and 16 bases lay outside the gene matches. The CDR3 bases are TGTGCCAGCAGTGCTCCGACGGGGGGAGCGGGGTTCTACGAGCAGTACTTC. Protein product: CASSAPTGGAGFYEQYF.

V is TRBV3-1 and J is TRBJ2-5; TRBD2 matches at 8 bases. V lost 3 bases and J lost 5; bases outside the gene matches: 2. This CDR3 contains 13 residues. CDR1 and CDR2 from the germline V gene are LGHDT and YNNKEL (reference sequence). CDR3 DNA: TGTGCCAGCAGCCAGCGGGGGGCTGAGACCCAGTACTTC. Amino acids: CASSQRGAETQYF.

To note about this clonotype: This may stem from a read error, because a much larger clone lies one nucleotide away. CDR3 in DNA: TGTGCCAGCAGTTTCCCCTCAAACAGGGGTAACACTGAAGCTTTCTTT. Translating it yields CASSFPSNRGNTEAFF. The chain combines TRBV6-2 or TRBV6-3 with TRBJ1-1, with TRBD1 identical over 7 bases. Losses at the gene ends were 4 bases for V and 2 bases for J; bases not matched to a gene: 10. The V gene's germline CDR1 is MNHEY and CDR2 SVGEGT. CDR3 size: 16 residues.

The J gene is TRBJ2-7, the V gene TRBV28, with a weak D call TRBD1 (5 bases). With the DNA end fitting TRBJ2-1 better, the J assignment may be wrong. This CDR3 is 12 amino acids long. Germline CDR1 MDHEN, CDR2 SYDVKM. CDR3 sequence reads: CASSGRVNEQFF. The DNA of the CDR3 is TGTGCCAGCAGCGGCAGGGTGAACGAGCAGTTCTTC.

This clonotype was counted a few times. The chain recombines TRBV15 with TRBJ1-1, with D tentatively TRBD1 (5 bases). Germline V gene sequence: CDR1 LNHNV, CDR2 YYDKDF (reference sequence). CDR3 size: 15 residues. Trimming took 4 bases from V and 7 from J, leaving 19 bases between them. The CDR3 DNA follows: TGTGCCACCAGCAATCCGTGGGCAGGGAATTATGAAGCTTTCTTT. This sequence encodes CATSNPWAGNYEAFF.

This clonotype has a count of ten or more. The chain joins TRBV7-9 to TRBJ2-7; D ambiguous. This CDR3 is 13 amino acids long. Trimming took 4 bases from V and 4 from J, leaving 11 bases between them. Germline assignment: CDR1 SEHNR and CDR2 FQNEAQ (reference sequence). The CDR3 DNA is TGTGCCAGCAGCTCCTACGTTCAGTACGAGCAGTACTTC. This translates into CASSSYVQYEQYF.

This clonotype showed up many times. The genes are TRBV5-1 and TRBJ1-2; D ambiguous. Germline loops: CDR1 SGHRS, CDR2 YFSETQ. The CDR3 runs to 13 residues. V lost 6 bases, J lost 4 bases, and 13 bases lay in between. The CDR3: CASNRALAYGYTF. CDR3 in DNA: TGCGCCAGCAACCGGGCTCTCGCCTATGGCTACACCTTC.

This clonotype turned up a few times. The CDR3 sequence: CAISDGGRGTSGTHEQYF. The CDR3 DNA reads as TGTGCCATCAGTGATGGGGGGAGAGGGACTAGCGGGACCCACGAGCAGTACTTC. The V call is TRBV10-3, the J call TRBJ2-7; 13 bases match TRBD2. Germline CDR1 and CDR2: ENHRY and SYGVKD. This CDR3 contains 18 residues. The V segment lost 3 bases and the J segment 5 bases; nucleotides outside the gene matches: 13.

This clonotype showed up many times. This chain uses TRBV28 with TRBJ2-7; D not resolved. The germline V gene has CDR1 MDHEN and CDR2 SYDVKM. The CDR3 length is 13 residues. V lost 6 bases and J lost 3, with 12 bases in between. This CDR3 reads CASSASMSYEQYF. For the CDR3, the DNA is TGTGCCAGCAGCGCCTCTATGAGCTACGAGCAGTACTTC.

This clonotype was observed at least ten times. The chain couples TRBV28 to TRBJ2-7; 8 bases agree with TRBD2. V lost 6 bases and J lost 2; bases outside the gene matches: 9. CDR3 length equals 15 residues. The germline V gene encodes CDR1 MDHEN and CDR2 SYDVKM. The CDR3 sequence is CASSTAGGSTYEQYF. The CDR3 nucleotides read TGTGCCAGCAGCACGGCGGGGGGCAGTACCTACGAGCAGTACTTC.

This chain joins TRBV12-3 or TRBV12-4 and TRBJ1-1; 7 nucleotides agree with TRBD1. The CDR3 covers 14 residues. The ends lost 7 bases at V and 0 bases at J; junction bases unmatched: 5. CDR3 sequence reads: CASTRGQLNTEAFF. The CDR3 DNA sequence: TGTGCCAGCACTCGGGGACAGTTGAACACTGAAGCTTTCTTT.

The table lists this clonotype with many counts. The rearrangement links TRBV6-2 or TRBV6-3 to TRBJ1-3; 8 bases map to TRBD1. The CDR3 extends over 15 amino acids. The trim removed 2 bases at V and 5 bases at J, leaving 5 bases unmatched. Germline loops: CDR1 MNHEY, CDR2 SVGEGT. The CDR3 loop reads CASSYTRDRRNTIYF. CDR3 sequence (DNA): TGTGCCAGCAGTTACACCCGGGACAGGCGAAACACCATATATTTT.

The V and J genes are TRBV15 and TRBJ1-2; maybe TRBD1 (6 bases). Germline V CDR1 and CDR2: LNHNV, YYDKDF (reference sequence). Trimming cost V 7 bases and J 4 bases, with 19 bases left between them. The CDR3 is made up of 15 amino acids. The CDR3 sequence: CATNSQGRQGYGYTF. In nucleotides, the CDR3 is TGTGCCACCAACTCTCAGGGGAGGCAGGGCTATGGCTACACCTTC.

This clonotype turned up a few times. The chain has TRBV9 and TRBJ2-1, with D unclear. V was cut by 2 bases and J by 9 bases, with 18 bases left in between. There are 15 residues in the CDR3. CDR1 and CDR2 (germline): SGDLS, YYNGEE. This CDR3 reads CASSVRTAQYSEQFF. The CDR3 DNA sequence: TGTGCCAGCAGCGTTAGGACGGCTCAATATAGTGAGCAGTTCTTC.

This chain links TRBV19 with TRBJ2-7; TRBD2 matches at 10 bases. CDR1 and CDR2 from the germline V gene are LNHDA and SQIVND (reference sequence). V was clipped by 4 bases and J by 5 bases; unmatched bases: 8. The CDR3 spans 15 residues. The CDR3 DNA follows: TGTGCCAGTAGTACTTTAGCGGGAGGAGCCCACGAGCAGTACTTC. This sequence encodes CASSTLAGGAHEQYF.

Only a few counts were recorded for this clonotype. The chain uses TRBV7-8 and TRBJ2-5, with TRBD2 matching over 13 bases. From germline, CDR1 is SGHVS and CDR2 FQNEAQ. J gave up 2 bases and V 5 bases, and 2 bases lay outside the gene matches. This CDR3 comprises 15 residues. For the CDR3, the DNA is TGTGCCAGCAGCCAGGGACTAGCGGGGCAAGAGACCCAGTACTTC. This codes for CASSQGLAGQETQYF.

This chain uses TRBV6-5 with TRBJ1-1; unclear D gene. This CDR3 contains 14 residues. With 1 base removed from V and 6 bases from J, the gap between germline ends came to 12 bases. Looked up from germline, CDR1 is MNHEY and CDR2 is SVGAGI. Written as DNA, the CDR3 is TGTGCCAGCAGTTACTTGGGATCAGACGCTGAAGCTTTCTTT. Protein product: CASSYLGSDAEAFF.

J is TRBJ1-5 and V is TRBV20-1; D might be TRBD1 (5 bases). This CDR3 spans 14 amino acids. CDR1 and CDR2 from the germline V gene are DFQATT and SNEGSKA (reference sequence). Trimming took 1 base from V and 5 from J, leaving 12 bases between them. CDR3 nucleotide sequence: TGCAGTGCTAGAGGCGGGACTCCATATCAGCCCCAGCATTTT. Translated, it gives CSARGGTPYQPQHF.

This clonotype showed up just once. A junction end diverges from the germline sequence, so it may reflect a read error. The V call is TRBV2, the J call TRBJ2-1; D is unresolved. Germline V gene lookup returns CDR1 SNHLY and CDR2 FYNNEI. There are 12 residues in the CDR3. This chain's CDR3 is CATSDATYEQFF. Written as DNA, the CDR3 is TGTGCCACCAGTGACGCCACCTACGAGCAGTTCTTC.

The chain combines TRBV4-3 with TRBJ2-1; TRBD2 matches at 10 bases. Trimming took 0 bases from V and 4 from J; bases not matched to a gene: 6. This CDR3 comprises 17 residues. Germline V gene data show CDR1 as LGHNA and CDR2 as YSLEER. The CDR3 region is CASSQDRWTSGYNEQFF. CDR3 DNA: TGCGCCAGCAGCCAAGATCGATGGACTAGCGGATACAATGAGCAGTTCTTC.

The chain carries TRBV7-3 and TRBJ2-3, with D unclear. CDR3 length: 15 residues. Per the germline V gene, CDR1 is SGHTA and CDR2 is FQGTGA. The V end lost 0 bases, the J end lost 1 base, and 8 bases lay between the germline ends. The CDR3 region has the DNA TGTGCCAGCAGCTTAACGAATATCCGCACAGATACGCAGTATTTT. Amino acid sequence: CASSLTNIRTDTQYF.

This clonotype has more than one count but fewer than ten. The gene calls are TRBV4-2 and TRBJ2-3; 7 bases match TRBD2. The germline V gene encodes CDR1 LGHNA and CDR2 YNFKEQ. The trim removed 0 bases at V and 0 bases at J, leaving 12 bases unmatched. The CDR3 is made up of 19 amino acids. CDR3 protein: CASSQDPTGLAASTDTQYF. The CDR3 region has the DNA TGTGCCAGCAGCCAAGATCCCACCGGGCTAGCGGCTAGCACAGATACGCAGTATTTT.

The sample holds many counts of this clonotype. This sequence joins TRBV12-3 or TRBV12-4 and TRBJ1-3; D perhaps matches TRBD1 (6 bases). Trimming removed 7 bases at V and 2 bases at J, with 12 bases between. The CDR3 length is 14 residues. This CDR3 is CASIATGTGNTIYF. DNA for the CDR3: TGTGCCAGCATCGCAACAGGGACTGGAAACACCATATATTTT.

In this sample, this clonotype turned up many times. V and J are TRBV18 and TRBJ1-1; D is uncertain. Germline CDR1 is KGHSH and CDR2 is LQKENI. V was clipped by 4 bases and J by 6 bases, with 12 bases between them. The CDR3 contains 13 residues. Here the CDR3 DNA reads TGTGCCAGCTCACTGGTAGCCACCGCTGAAGCTTTCTTT. Translation: CASSLVATAEAFF.

V gene TRBV4-1 combines with J gene TRBJ2-5; D gene unclear. Germline-derived CDR1 and CDR2 are MGHRA and YSYEKL. This CDR3 comprises 16 residues. Trimming removed 0 bases from V and 2 bases from J, with 13 bases in between. CDR3 in DNA: TGCGCCAGCAGCCAAGATCGCGGACGGCGACAAGAGACCCAGTACTTC. Its translation is CASSQDRGRRQETQYF.